Below, 26 T cell receptor beta chains from the same sample are listed, as sequenced in a study of blood T cell repertoires in COVID-19. Only in-frame clones appear in the TCRdb table, and some are missing; sequencing was by immunoSEQ multiplex PCR. The sample yields approximately 160,000 clones, 90% to 95% seen once. The specimen was peripheral blood. Every receptor here comes from a woman in her sixties or seventies with COVID-19, enrolled during active disease.

This rearrangement joins TRBV7-2 to TRBJ1-1; D is ambiguous. V lost 5 bases to trimming and J lost 7 bases, with 17 bases between them. Germline lookup yields CDR1 SGHTA and CDR2 FQGNSA. This CDR3 contains 14 residues. In DNA, the CDR3 is TGTGCCAGCAGCCACAGACGTAATCCCCTTGAAGCTTTCTTT. Its translation is CASSHRRNPLEAFF.

The CDR3 loop reads CASSPRRDRGIYEQYF. CDR3 nucleotides: TGTGCCAGCAGCCCTCGGCGGGACAGGGGGATCTACGAGCAGTACTTC. This chain connects TRBV6-6 to TRBJ2-7, with TRBD1 matching 11 bases. The CDR3 extends over 16 amino acids. CDR1 is MNHNY and CDR2 is SVGAGI in the germline V gene (reference sequence). V was clipped by 6 bases and J by 3 bases; unmatched bases: 10.

The rearrangement links TRBV19 to TRBJ1-2; 8 bases line up with TRBD1. The trim removed 9 bases at V and 4 bases at J, leaving 7 bases unmatched. The CDR3 sequence is 13 residues long. In germline, CDR1 is LNHDA, CDR2 SQIVND (reference sequence). CDR3: CASRFDRGYGYTF. CDR3 nucleotide sequence: TGTGCCAGCCGGTTCGACAGGGGCTATGGCTACACCTTC.

The table lists this clone with a count of one. V gene TRBV30 combines with J gene TRBJ1-1; 12 nucleotides match TRBD1. This CDR3 is 16 amino acids long. Germline V lookup: CDR1 GTSNPN, CDR2 SVGIG (reference sequence). With V trimmed by 4 bases and J by 3 bases, 9 bases remained unmatched. The DNA for the CDR3 is TGTGCCTGGAATACCGGGACAGGGGGCAGCTACACTGAAGCTTTCTTT. It specifies CAWNTGTGGSYTEAFF.

The V and J genes are TRBV5-1 and TRBJ1-6; D might be TRBD1 (5 bases). The CDR3 consists of 17 residues. The germline CDR1 and CDR2 sequences are SGHRS and YFSETQ. Trimming removed 0 bases from V and 4 bases from J, with 14 bases in between. CDR3: CASSLGFSGGYNSPLHF. CDR3 bases: TGCGCCAGCAGCTTGGGTTTTTCCGGGGGTTATAATTCACCCCTCCACTTT.

The rearrangement links TRBV6-2 or TRBV6-3 to TRBJ1-5; no reliable D call. Per germline, CDR1 MNHEY and CDR2 SVGEGT. The CDR3 contains 16 residues. V lost 0 bases and J lost 6, with 15 bases in between. The CDR3 nucleotides read TGTGCCAGCAGTTACTCTTGGGGAGGAGGGTTTCAGCCCCAGCATTTT. Translation gives CASSYSWGGGFQPQHF.

This clone appeared a few times. This chain connects TRBV5-1 to TRBJ1-3; 8 positions agree with TRBD1. Germline loops: CDR1 SGHRS, CDR2 YFSETQ. The length of the CDR3 is 16 residues. The V and J ends lost 1 base and 0 bases, in that order; junction bases with no gene match: 3. The CDR3 nucleotides are TGCGCCAGCAGCTTGCAGGGGGCCGGCTCTGGAAACACCATATATTTT. Translated: CASSLQGAGSGNTIYF.

This chain joins TRBV5-8 and TRBJ1-2; D is ambiguous. The CDR3 is made up of 13 amino acids. Germline CDR1 SGHTS, CDR2 YDEGEE. Trimming took 5 bases from V and 4 from J, leaving 12 bases between them. CDR3 in DNA: TGTGCCAGCAGACCAGGCCCTGTCTATGGCTACACCTTC. Encoded protein: CASRPGPVYGYTF.

This rearrangement joins TRBV4-1 to TRBJ1-1; perhaps TRBD1 as D (6 bases). The V and J ends lost 1 base and 0 bases respectively, with 12 bases between them. The CDR3 extends over 16 amino acids. Germline-derived CDR1 and CDR2 are MGHRA and YSYEKL. The CDR3 here is CASSQGGGRMNTEAFF. The DNA of the CDR3 is TGCGCCAGCAGCCAAGGGGGGGGCCGAATGAACACTGAAGCTTTCTTT.

This clone was picked up one time. Here the CDR3 DNA reads TGCGCCAGCAGCCCCACAGGGCATGAGTGGGATAGCTATGGCTACACCTTC. It specifies CASSPTGHEWDSYGYTF. The V gene is TRBV5-1, the J gene TRBJ1-2, with D possibly matching TRBD1 (6 bases). CDR3 length equals 17 residues. The V and J ends lost 4 bases and 4 bases respectively, with 23 bases between them. From germline, CDR1 is SGHRS and CDR2 YFSETQ.

The rearrangement uses TRBV23-1 and TRBJ1-4; D gene unclear. TRBV23-1 is labeled an ORF, and its function is uncertain. Trimming stripped 3 bases from V and 0 bases from J, with 11 bases between. This CDR3 is 16 amino acids long. The CDR3 here is CASSHSEISTNEKLFF. DNA of the CDR3: TGCGCCAGCAGTCATTCGGAGATTTCAACTAATGAAAAACTGTTTTTT.

This clone was seen just once. V and J are TRBV7-9 and TRBJ2-7; a possible D gene is TRBD2 (5 bases). The V gene's germline CDR1 is SEHNR and CDR2 FQNEAQ (reference sequence). This CDR3 has 15 residues. The V end lost 5 bases, the J end lost 6 bases, and 20 bases lay between the germline ends. In DNA, the CDR3 is TGTGCCAGCAGCGCCGGGATTGCGGCTACTACCGAGCAGTACTTC. Its protein is CASSAGIAATTEQYF.

V usage is TRBV19 and J usage is TRBJ1-1, with D perhaps matching TRBD1 (5 bases). CDR3 length: 13 amino acids. The germline V and J ends were trimmed by 3 bases and 5 bases, with 10 bases remaining between them. In germline, CDR1 is LNHDA, CDR2 SQIVND (reference sequence). This chain's CDR3 is CASSILRGTEAFF. The CDR3 DNA reads TGTGCCAGTAGTATTCTTAGGGGAACTGAAGCTTTCTTT.

With regard to this clone: Within the sample, other DNA sequences also encode this same CDR3. V usage is TRBV19 and J usage is TRBJ2-7; D perhaps matches TRBD2 (6 bases). The V and J ends lost 3 bases and 7 bases respectively, with 10 bases between them. Germline loops: CDR1 LNHDA, CDR2 SQIVND (reference sequence). The CDR3 has 12 residues. The CDR3 bases are TGTGCCAGTAGTATTCGGGGGAGGGAGCAGTACTTC. Translation: CASSIRGREQYF. Together with reference TRBV19 and TRBJ2-7, the CDR3 gives the full variable domain: DGGITQSPKYLFRKEGQNVTLSCEQNLNHDAMYWYRQDPGQGLRLIYYSQIVNDFQKGDIAEGYSVSREKKESFPLTVTSAQKNPTAFYLCASSIRGREQYFGPGTRLTVT.

V gene TRBV20-1 combines with J gene TRBJ1-5; D is undetermined. This CDR3 is built from 15 residues. The V gene's germline CDR1 is DFQATT and CDR2 SNEGSKA (reference sequence). Trimming cost V 3 bases and J 0 bases, with 12 bases left between them. The CDR3 is CSASSYEYSNQPQHF. The CDR3 nucleotides are TGCAGTGCTAGTAGCTATGAGTATAGCAATCAGCCCCAGCATTTT.

The V call is TRBV27, the J call TRBJ1-2, with D unclear. Germline V CDR1 and CDR2: MNHEY, SMNVEV (reference sequence). The CDR3 is 13 amino acids. V lost 1 base and J 6 bases, leaving 9 bases between the germline ends. CDR3 DNA sequence: TGTGCCAGCAGTTTATTCTACAGTCATGGCTACACCTTC. Its protein product is CASSLFYSHGYTF.

The rearrangement joins TRBV5-1 to TRBJ1-1; 7 bases align to TRBD1. The CDR3 is 15 amino acids. The germline gives CDR1 SGHRS, CDR2 YFSETQ. V lost 4 bases and J lost 0; bases outside the gene matches: 6. The CDR3 sequence is CASSQRQGVNTEAFF. CDR3 DNA sequence: TGCGCCAGCAGCCAAAGACAGGGAGTGAACACTGAAGCTTTCTTT.

The gene calls are TRBV7-9 and TRBJ1-1, with D hard to call. Germline CDR1 reads SEHNR; CDR2 reads FQNEAQ (reference sequence). Trimming stripped 0 bases from V and 2 bases from J, with 7 bases between. The CDR3 contains 14 residues. In DNA form, the CDR3 reads TGTGCCAGCAGCTTAGCAGCCCAAAACACTGAAGCTTTCTTT. Its translation is CASSLAAQNTEAFF.

This chain uses TRBV11-2 with TRBJ1-3; tentatively, D is TRBD1 (5 bases). The CDR3 runs 15 residues. Germline CDR1 SGHAT, CDR2 FQNNGV. Trimming removed 3 bases from V and 2 bases from J, with 11 bases in between. The CDR3 coding sequence is TGTGCCAGCAGCTTTGGGGGGGGAGCTGGAAACACCATATATTTT. Its protein is CASSFGGGAGNTIYF.

This chain connects TRBV6-1 to TRBJ2-1; 13 bases align to TRBD2. The CDR3 is 16 residues long. V gave up 1 base and J gave up 5 bases; unmatched junction bases: 2. Germline V gives CDR1 MNHNS, CDR2 SASEGT. CDR3 nucleotide sequence: TGTGCCAGCAGTGAAGGGACTAGCGGGGGTAACAATGAGCAGTTCTTC. Translated, it gives CASSEGTSGGNNEQFF.

The V and J genes are TRBV6-1 and TRBJ1-2, with 7 positions matching TRBD1. CDR1 and CDR2 (germline): MNHNS, SASEGT. There are 15 residues in the CDR3. J lost 0 bases, V lost 1 base, and 2 bases had no gene match. This chain's CDR3 is CASSEVGTANYGYTF. The CDR3 DNA reads TGTGCCAGCAGTGAAGTAGGGACAGCTAACTATGGCTACACCTTC.

The chain has TRBV6-5 and TRBJ1-1, with D perhaps TRBD1 (6 bases). Germline values: CDR1 MNHEY, CDR2 SVGAGI. There are 13 residues in the CDR3. V dropped 7 bases and J dropped 1 base, with 10 bases sitting between them. DNA of the CDR3: TGTGCCAGCACCCCACAGGGGAACACTGAAGCTTTCTTT. Encoded protein: CASTPQGNTEAFF.

In DNA form, the CDR3 reads TGCGCCAGCAGCTCCGGGACAGGGCAATCCTACAATGAGCAGTTCTTC. Its translation is CASSSGTGQSYNEQFF. The chain links TRBV5-1 to TRBJ2-1, with TRBD1 matching 9 bases. The germline gives CDR1 SGHRS, CDR2 YFSETQ. V was pared by 3 bases and J by 1 base, with 5 bases of the junction left unmatched. The CDR3 covers 16 residues.

A note on this clone: This same CDR3 is encoded by further DNA sequences in the sample. This chain connects TRBV19 to TRBJ1-5, with TRBD1 identical over 10 bases. The V gene's germline CDR1 is LNHDA and CDR2 SQIVND (reference sequence). With 3 bases clipped from V and 4 bases from J, the junction kept 6 bases outside the gene matches. CDR3 length: 16 amino acids. Here the CDR3 DNA reads TGTGCCAGTAGTATTCGACAGGGGGCTTCGAATCAGCCCCAGCATTTT. This codes for CASSIRQGASNQPQHF.

J is TRBJ2-5 and V is TRBV27; possible D gene TRBD2, 6 bases. The CDR3 sequence is 13 residues long. Trimming pared 3 bases from V and 1 base from J, leaving 6 bases between. Germline loops: CDR1 MNHEY, CDR2 SMNVEV (reference sequence). CDR3 sequence: CASSFSGQETQYF. CDR3 DNA sequence: TGTGCCAGCAGTTTTAGCGGCCAAGAGACCCAGTACTTC.

The CDR3: CACQVGFEVIGQPQHF. The CDR3 DNA sequence: TGTGCCTGTCAAGTTGGGTTTGAGGTTATTGGTCAGCCCCAGCATTTT. This sequence joins TRBV19 and TRBJ1-5; D call uncertain. Trimming took 11 bases from V and 6 from J, leaving 26 bases between them. Germline V gene data show CDR1 as LNHDA and CDR2 as SQIVND (reference sequence). The length of the CDR3 is 16 residues.